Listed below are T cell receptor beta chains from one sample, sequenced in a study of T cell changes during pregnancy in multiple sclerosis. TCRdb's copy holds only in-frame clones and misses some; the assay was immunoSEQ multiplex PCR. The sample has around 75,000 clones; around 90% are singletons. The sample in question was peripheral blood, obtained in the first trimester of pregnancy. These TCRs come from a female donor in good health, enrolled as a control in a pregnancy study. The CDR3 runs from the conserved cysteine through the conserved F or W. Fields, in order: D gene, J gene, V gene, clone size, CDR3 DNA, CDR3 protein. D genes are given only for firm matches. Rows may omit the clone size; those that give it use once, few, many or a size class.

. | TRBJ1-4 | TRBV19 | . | TGTGCCAGCGTAGGACAGCTTAATGAAAAACTGTTTTTT | CASVGQLNEKLFF
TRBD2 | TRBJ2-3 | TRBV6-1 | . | TGTGCCAGCAAAGTAGCGGGGGGGCGCGCAGATACGCAGTATTTT | CASKVAGGRADTQYF
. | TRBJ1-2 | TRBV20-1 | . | TGCAGTGCAGGGGACTATGGCTACACCTTC | CSAGDYGYTF
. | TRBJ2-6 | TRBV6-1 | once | TGTGCCAGCAGTGCGGAGGGCTCTGGGGCCAACGTCCTGACTTTC | CASSAEGSGANVLTF
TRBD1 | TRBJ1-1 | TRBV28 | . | TGTGCCAGCAGTCACGCCGGGACAGAGACGAACACTGAAGCTTTCTTT | CASSHAGTETNTEAFF
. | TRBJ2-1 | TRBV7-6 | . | TGTGCCAGCAGCCGCAGACATGGGAATGAGCAGTTCTTC | CASSRRHGNEQFF
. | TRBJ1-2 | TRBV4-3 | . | TGCGCCAGCAGCCAAGGCGGGACCGGGCAGGTCTACACCTTC | CASSQGGTGQVYTF
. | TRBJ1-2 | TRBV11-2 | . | TGTGCCAGCAGCTTATGGAGGGGAGGGGATGGCTACACCTTC | CASSLWRGGDGYTF
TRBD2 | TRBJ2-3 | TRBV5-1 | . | TGCGCCAGCAGCTTGGGTCTAGCGGGAGGCACAGATACGCAGTATTTT | CASSLGLAGGTDTQYF
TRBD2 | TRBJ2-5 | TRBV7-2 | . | TGTGCCAGCAGCTTATATAGGGTACGGGGGAGGGTCCAAGAGACCCAGTACTTC | CASSLYRVRGRVQETQYF